The T cell receptor (beta chain) described here comes from a study of radiation and T cells in renal cell carcinoma. This clone has just a few counts. Time point meaning: blood 4 weeks post-SBRT, at nephrectomy. Treatment: 15 Gy SBRT to primary tumor, nephrectomy 4 weeks later. This CDR3 spans 14 amino acids. V was pared by 5 bases and J by 4 bases, with 14 bases between. Germline V lookup: CDR1 LNHDA, CDR2 SQIVND (reference sequence). Data came from immunoSEQ multiplex PCR; TCRdb stores just in-frame clones and leaves some out. The table records about 170,000 clones, about 88% of them present only once.

The sample was blood, taken from a patient whose treatment included radiotherapy and nephrectomy. The gene calls are TRBV19 and TRBJ1-1, with D unresolved. The receptor's source is a woman between 50 and 59 years old with renal cell carcinoma. This chain's CDR3 is CASSVSLTATEAFF. CDR3 DNA sequence: TGTGCCAGTAGTGTCAGTCTGACGGCCACTGAAGCTTTCTTT.